This section outlines one T cell receptor (beta chain) sequence together with its context. The antigen is not known. TCRdb's table, derived via immunoSEQ multiplex PCR, lists solely in-frame clones and lacks some. The sample lists over a thousand clones, approximately 15% occurring once. The data derive from a study of T cells in localized non-small cell lung cancer. Study observations and caveats: Appearance in adjacent lung was seen for a median around 61 of the top 100 tumor clones. A higher density of T cells in blood coincided with extended overall survival. Uninvolved adjacent lung had higher T cell clonality than tumor and all other tissues.

Samples of adjacent lung lacking atypia were obtained no closer than 2 cm to the tumor margin. The CDR3 runs to 15 residues. Germline CDR1 and CDR2: LNHNV and YYDKDF (reference sequence). Trimming pared 5 bases from V and 2 bases from J, leaving 13 bases between. This chain links TRBV15 with TRBJ1-5, with D perhaps TRBD1 (5 bases). The origin of this receptor is a woman aged 40-69 years with stage I lung adenocarcinoma. The sample was normal lung tissue next to the tumor, taken before any cancer treatment. The CDR3 DNA follows: TGTGCCACCAGCGAATTAACAGGTGGCAATCAGCCCCAGCATTTT. It codes for CATSELTGGNQPQHF.